The clone carrying this T cell receptor (beta chain) has a handful of counts. Its antigen is not known. This sample is drawn from a study of CD8 T cells in ankylosing spondylitis. Points from the study as a whole: Disease-linked clones reportedly concentrated significantly in matched ankylosing spondylitis synovial fluid. Certain motif variants had earlier been reported in reactive arthritis synovial fluid and blood.

Quantitative 5'-RACE with molecular barcodes generated TCR beta libraries. TCRdb reprocessed the 5' RACE reads via MiXCR and lists one record per CDR3 protein. Of nearly 250,000 distinct CDR3 sequences in the sample, around 32% were seen once. CDR3 length equals 15 residues. The germline V gene encodes CDR1 LNHNV and CDR2 YYDKDF (reference sequence). The junction had 4 bases not matched to a gene; V was cut back by 1 base and J by 7 bases. The sample comprised blood, either unsorted or a sorted T cell fraction (not recorded which). The TCR comes from a male donor with ankylosing spondylitis or in good health (not recorded which). The chain uses TRBV15 and TRBJ1-4; TRBD1 matches 9 bases. The CDR3 loop reads CATSRAGTGSEKLFF. CDR3 DNA sequence: TGTGCCACCAGCAGAGCTGGGACAGGGAGTGAAAAACTGTTTTTT.